The rows below give T cell receptor beta chains drawn from one sample of a study of blood T cell repertoires in COVID-19. The repertoire was sequenced with immunoSEQ multiplex PCR; TCRdb's copy has only in-frame clones and lacks some. In the table there are 150,000 to 200,000 clones, roughly 80% of which are singletons. The sequenced sample consisted of peripheral blood. These receptors originate from a man aged 60 to 75 with active or convalescent COVID-19. The CDR3 runs from the conserved cysteine through the conserved F or W. The D gene is left open where the match is weak. Clone size is given for some rows only: seen once, a few or many times, or a class if the clone is expanded.

J gene | D gene | CDR3 length | V gene | clone size | CDR3 DNA | CDR3 protein
TRBJ2-1 | . | 16 | TRBV5-6 | . | TGTGCCAGCAGCATTATAGCGACGAGCTCCTACAATGAGCAGTTCTTC | CASSIIATSSYNEQFF
TRBJ2-5 | TRBD1 | 15 | TRBV20-1 | . | TGCAGTGCTAGTTATGACAGGGCGACGGGGGAGACCCAGTACTTC | CSASYDRATGETQYF
TRBJ2-1 | . | 14 | TRBV1 | . | TGCACCAGATCCGGGACTCCAAGGGACAATGAGCAGTTCTTC | CTRSGTPRDNEQFF
TRBJ1-1 | . | 14 | TRBV6-5 | few | TGTGCCAGCAGCTATCGCGGGGTGAACACTGAAGCTTTCTTT | CASSYRGVNTEAFF
TRBJ2-1 | . | 13 | TRBV28 | . | TGTGCCAGCCTAGCGAGCTCCTACAATGAGCAGTTCTTC | CASLASSYNEQFF
TRBJ1-2 | . | 16 | TRBV15 | once | TGTGCCACCAGCAGAGATCCGAGGGGGGGTAAGGATGGCTACACCTTC | CATSRDPRGGKDGYTF
TRBJ1-2 | . | 14 | TRBV18 | . | TGTGCCAGCTCACCAAGCCCGGGGAGCTATGGCTACACCTTC | CASSPSPGSYGYTF
TRBJ1-3 | TRBD1 | 15 | TRBV7-2 | . | TGTGCCAGCAGCCTATGGACAGGGGGCGGAAACACCATATATTTT | CASSLWTGGGNTIYF
TRBJ2-7 | . | 13 | TRBV7-3 | . | TGTGCCAGCAGCATCGGTCCCTCCTACGAGCAGTACTTC | CASSIGPSYEQYF
TRBJ2-2 | . | 17 | TRBV21-1 | . | TGTGCCAGCAGCAAAGACGAGACAGGAGCCAACACCGGGGAGCTGTTTTTT | CASSKDETGANTGELFF
TRBJ2-7 | TRBD1 | 15 | TRBV19 | . | TGTGCCAGTAGTAAGGTGGGGACAGGGATTTACGAGCAGTACTTC | CASSKVGTGIYEQYF
TRBJ2-7 | . | 13 | TRBV10-2 | few | TGCGCCAGCAGTGAAAACAGGGTCTACGAGCAGTACTTC | CASSENRVYEQYF
TRBJ1-4 | . | 15 | TRBV11-2 | . | TGTGCCAGCAGCTTAGATGGAGGGGCCGGCGAAAAACTGTTTTTT | CASSLDGGAGEKLFF
TRBJ2-2 | TRBD1 | 16 | TRBV7-9 | many | TGTGCCAGCAGCCCCCCTGGCAGGGGGCACACCGGGGAGCTGTTTTTT | CASSPPGRGHTGELFF
TRBJ1-2 | . | 13 | TRBV2 | . | TGTGCCAGCCTAGCGGGTACGGGGTATGGCTACACCTTC | CASLAGTGYGYTF
TRBJ1-1 | . | 13 | TRBV2 | . | TGTGCCAGCAGTGGAACGGTTGGCACTGAAGCTTTCTTT | CASSGTVGTEAFF
TRBJ2-3 | TRBD2 | 14 | TRBV10-3 | . | TGTGCCGTTAGCGGGCGGGAGGGCCCAGATACGCAGTATTTT | CAVSGREGPDTQYF
TRBJ2-1 | TRBD2 | 15 | TRBV5-1 | . | TGCGCCAGCAGCCTTCCCTGGACTAGTCAAAATGAGCAGTTCTTC | CASSLPWTSQNEQFF
TRBJ2-5 | . | 14 | TRBV6-2/TRBV6-3 | . | TGTGCCAGCTGTTATTCGGACTCACTGGGGACCCAGTACTTC | CASCYSDSLGTQYF
TRBJ2-1 | TRBD2 | 16 | TRBV11-3 | few | TGTGCCAGCAGCTTAGAAGGACGGGAGGGCCGGGATGAGCAGTTCTTC | CASSLEGREGRDEQFF
TRBJ1-4 | . | 15 | TRBV7-6 | . | TGTGCCAGCAGCTTACTGGGCAGGGTTAATGAAAAACTGTTTTTT | CASSLLGRVNEKLFF
TRBJ2-3 | TRBD1 | 15 | TRBV5-6 | once | TGTGCCAGCAGTGTGACAGGGGGAGGCACAGATACGCAGTATTTT | CASSVTGGGTDTQYF
TRBJ2-7 | TRBD2 | 14 | TRBV6-1 | . | TGTGCCAGCAGTGAAGCGTCGGCTAGCGGGAAGCGGTACTTC | CASSEASASGKRYF
TRBJ2-3 | TRBD1 | 14 | TRBV12-5 | . | TGTGCTAGTGTCTCGGGGACAGGGGCAGATACGCAGTATTTT | CASVSGTGADTQYF
TRBJ1-2 | TRBD1 | 16 | TRBV11-1 | . | TGTGCCAGCAGCGCCGACAGGGGGCGGACCGGCTATGGCTACACCTTC | CASSADRGRTGYGYTF
TRBJ2-5 | TRBD1 | 14 | TRBV7-9 | . | TGTGCCAGCAGCTTCGGGACAGACCAAGAGACCCAGTACTTC | CASSFGTDQETQYF
TRBJ2-3 | TRBD2 | 14 | TRBV20-1 | . | TGCAGTGCTAGTAAGCGGGAGGGCACAGATACGCAGTATTTT | CSASKREGTDTQYF
TRBJ2-1 | TRBD2 | 16 | TRBV10-3 | . | TGTGCCATCAGCCCGGGGGGCGGGAGGACCAACAATGAGCAGTTCTTC | CAISPGGGRTNNEQFF
TRBJ1-6 | TRBD1 | 14 | TRBV10-3 | . | TGTGCCATGAGATTGGACAGGGTGGATTCACCCCTCCACTTT | CAMRLDRVDSPLHF
TRBJ1-5 | . | 16 | TRBV19 | . | TGTGCCAGTAGTATAGAGGGCTCCCGGGCAGGGCAGCCCCAGCATTTT | CASSIEGSRAGQPQHF
TRBJ1-4 | TRBD1 | 13 | TRBV3-1/TRBV3-2 | . | TGTGCCAGCAGCGGACAGGGCGATGAAAAACTGTTTTTT | CASSGQGDEKLFF
TRBJ2-1 | TRBD2 | 16 | TRBV28 | . | TGTGCCAGCAGTTTAGTCGGTAGCGGGTTCTACAATGAGCAGTTCTTC | CASSLVGSGFYNEQFF
TRBJ2-7 | . | 14 | TRBV28 | . | TGTGCCAGCAGTCCCCAAGGACTGACCTACGAGCAGTACTTC | CASSPQGLTYEQYF
TRBJ1-3 | . | 14 | TRBV5-1 | . | TGCGCCAGCAGCGCCAGGGGAGCGGGAAACACCATATATTTT | CASSARGAGNTIYF
TRBJ2-6 | TRBD1 | 17 | TRBV4-3 | . | TGCGCCAGCAGCCAAGTTCGACAGGGGGCTGGGGCCAACGTCCTGACTTTC | CASSQVRQGAGANVLTF
TRBJ1-2 | TRBD1 | 17 | TRBV28 | . | TGTGCCAGCAGTTTTGGGTACAGGGGCCCTATAGGATATGGCTACACCTTC | CASSFGYRGPIGYGYTF
TRBJ2-7 | . | 14 | TRBV7-2 | . | TGTGCCAGCAGCTTAGGGCGCGGCGTCCGCGAGCAGTACTTC | CASSLGRGVREQYF
TRBJ1-5 | . | 13 | TRBV19 | . | TGTGCCAGTACTCGACAGGCCAATCAGCCCCAGCATTTT | CASTRQANQPQHF
TRBJ2-7 | TRBD1 | 22 | TRBV23-1 | . | TGCGCCAGCAGCCCATCAATAAGGGACAGGGACCCCTGGGGCTATTGCTCCTACGAGCAGTACTTC | CASSPSIRDRDPWGYCSYEQYF
TRBJ2-3 | . | 14 | TRBV9 | . | TGTGCCAGCAGCGAGAGTCAGGCAACAGATACGCAGTATTTT | CASSESQATDTQYF
TRBJ2-7 | TRBD2 | 17 | TRBV10-3 | . | TGTGCCATCCGAGGGGTAGGCGGGAGCGGCGTTGGGGGCGAGCAGTACTTC | CAIRGVGGSGVGGEQYF
TRBJ2-1 | TRBD1 | 13 | TRBV28 | . | TGTGCCAGCAGAGGGACAGCACACAATGAGCAGTTCTTC | CASRGTAHNEQFF
TRBJ2-3 | . | 13 | TRBV5-1 | . | TGCGCCAGCAGCGCCCAGGGCACAGATACGCAGTATTTT | CASSAQGTDTQYF
TRBJ2-7 | . | 14 | TRBV29-1 | . | TGCAGCGTTGGGGACACCAACCCCTCCTACGAGCAGTACTTC | CSVGDTNPSYEQYF
TRBJ2-3 | . | 15 | TRBV25-1 | . | TGTGCCAGCAGTGATCCCAGGGGAGCCACAGATACGCAGTATTTT | CASSDPRGATDTQYF